A single sample gave rise to the 28 T cell receptor beta chains below, sequenced in a study of cytomegalovirus exposure and HLA in healthy donors. Both 60 Vbeta primers and 13 Jbeta primers went into the PCR. Profiled with immunoSEQ multiplex PCR; TCRdb holds only in-frame clones, not every one. The sample includes hundreds of thousands of clones, roughly 90% of them seen just once. Sequenced material: PBMCs. The receptors stem from a woman younger than 30 in good health and CMV-seronegative.

The V call is TRBV28, the J call TRBJ1-2; 8 nucleotides align to TRBD1. The junction had 9 bases not matched to a gene; V was cut back by 4 bases and J by 5 bases. This CDR3 spans 15 amino acids. Germline V gene lookup returns CDR1 MDHEN and CDR2 SYDVKM. In nucleotides, the CDR3 is TGTGCCAGCAGTTCGCTACGCGGGACAGGTTATGGCTACACCTTC. Translated, it gives CASSSLRGTGYGYTF.

This sequence joins TRBV7-7 and TRBJ2-5; no reliable D call. The CDR3 has 13 amino acids. The germline V gene has CDR1 SSHAT and CDR2 FNYEAQ (reference sequence). V was pared by 5 bases and J by 0 bases, with 7 bases between. Here the CDR3 reads CASSTDYQETQYF. The DNA for the CDR3 is TGTGCCAGCAGCACCGACTACCAAGAGACCCAGTACTTC.

This clone was seen only once. This chain links TRBV27 with TRBJ1-2; D gene unclear. V was shortened by 5 bases and J by 5 bases, with 18 bases between the two germline ends. Germline CDR1 reads MNHEY; CDR2 reads SMNVEV (reference sequence). The CDR3 totals 15 residues. The CDR3: CASSQPSRELYGYTF. DNA of the CDR3: TGTGCCAGCAGTCAACCCTCTCGGGAACTATATGGCTACACCTTC.

This sequence joins TRBV19 and TRBJ1-5; D is possibly TRBD1 (5 bases). Between the trimmed V and J ends, which lost 3 bases and 12 bases, there was a span of 15 bases. The CDR3 loop spans 13 amino acids. Looked up from germline, CDR1 is LNHDA and CDR2 is SQIVND (reference sequence). CDR3: CASSIGTGRGQHF. The CDR3 DNA is TGTGCCAGTAGTATTGGAACAGGACGCGGCCAGCATTTT.

This clone appeared a few times. V is TRBV12-5 and J is TRBJ2-3; 11 bases fit TRBD1. V was clipped by 6 bases and J by 4 bases; unmatched bases: 9. CDR3 length: 16 amino acids. Per the germline V gene, CDR1 is LGHNT and CDR2 is FRNRAP. Here the CDR3 DNA reads TGTGCTAGTGGAGGGACAGGGGGGATGTATGCAGATACGCAGTATTTT. This gives the protein CASGGTGGMYADTQYF.

J is TRBJ1-3 and V is TRBV14, with TRBD1 as a possible D gene (5 bases). The CDR3 is 12 amino acids. V was shortened by 3 bases and J by 9 bases, with 9 bases between the two germline ends. CDR1 SGHDN and CDR2 FVKESK come from the germline V gene. CDR3 DNA sequence: TGTGCCAGCAGCCACAGGGAGGGCACCATATATTTT. Its protein is CASSHREGTIYF.

The chain links TRBV2 to TRBJ1-1; D gene unclear. The CDR3 totals 16 residues. Germline V gene lookup returns CDR1 SNHLY and CDR2 FYNNEI. The V end lost 0 bases, the J end lost 1 base, and 12 bases lay between the germline ends. The CDR3 coding sequence is TGTGCCAGCAGTGAAGCGTTCGGGAAAGGGAACACTGAAGCTTTCTTT. Protein: CASSEAFGKGNTEAFF.

V usage is TRBV4-1 and J usage is TRBJ2-7, with 11 positions matching TRBD2. Germline CDR1 reads MGHRA; CDR2 reads YSYEKL. This CDR3 has 16 residues. The V gene end was trimmed by 1 base and the J gene end by 2 bases; junction bases not matched to a gene: 4. CDR3 sequence (DNA): TGCGCCAGCAGCCAAGGACTAGCGGGACTAACCTACGAGCAGTACTTC. This sequence encodes CASSQGLAGLTYEQYF.

The V call is TRBV13, the J call TRBJ1-1; D ambiguous. V dropped 4 bases and J dropped 3 bases, with 9 bases sitting between them. This CDR3 contains 13 residues. Per germline, CDR1 PRHDT and CDR2 FYEKMQ (reference sequence). CDR3 in DNA: TGTGCCAGCAGCTCCGCTGCAGACACTGAAGCTTTCTTT. Translation gives CASSSAADTEAFF.

Only a few counts were recorded for this clone. This chain joins TRBV7-7 and TRBJ2-7; perhaps TRBD2 as D (7 bases). The CDR3 totals 13 residues. V was cut by 8 bases and J by 9 bases, with 20 bases left in between. The germline V gene encodes CDR1 SSHAT and CDR2 FNYEAQ (reference sequence). This CDR3 reads CASRPRGARGQYF. CDR3 nucleotide sequence: TGTGCCAGCCGTCCCCGGGGGGCGCGGGGGCAGTACTTC. Based on the CDR3 plus reference TRBV7-7 and TRBJ2-7, the full variable domain is GAGVSQSPRYKVTKRGQDVTLRCDPISSHATLYWYQQALGQGPEFLTYFNYEAQPDKSGLPSDRFSAERPEGSISTLTIQRTEQRDSAMYRCASRPRGARGQYFGPGTRLTVT.

A word on this clone: The same CDR3 is also encoded by other DNA sequences in this sample. V usage is TRBV6-4 and J usage is TRBJ1-2, with 7 nucleotides matching TRBD1. CDR3 length: 14 amino acids. CDR1 is MRHNA and CDR2 is SNTAGT in the germline V gene. V lost 5 bases, J lost 2 bases, and 5 bases stayed unmatched. CDR3 amino acids: CASSPGTANYGYTF. In nucleotides, the CDR3 is TGTGCCAGCAGTCCCGGGACAGCGAACTATGGCTACACCTTC.

This rearrangement joins TRBV21-1 to TRBJ1-1; the table's D call, TRBD1, was not checked against the DNA. TRBV21-1 is given as a pseudogene. The CDR3 covers 17 residues. CDR3 bases: TGTGCCAGCAGCAAAGCGGCCAGGGGGTCTGGGGTCGCTGAAGCTTTCTTT. The encoded protein is CASSKAARGSGVAEAFF.

This chain joins TRBV4-1 and TRBJ1-6, with TRBD1 identical over 8 bases. V was clipped by 3 bases and J by 7 bases; unmatched bases: 8. The CDR3 has 16 amino acids. Per the germline V gene, CDR1 is MGHRA and CDR2 is YSYEKL. CDR3 sequence: CASSHSLQGGNSPLHF. Here the CDR3 DNA reads TGCGCCAGCAGCCACTCTCTACAGGGGGGGAATTCACCCCTCCACTTT.

The J gene is TRBJ2-1, the V gene TRBV9, with TRBD2 matching over 10 bases. The CDR3 is made up of 17 amino acids. Germline V CDR1 and CDR2: SGDLS, YYNGEE. The trim removed 0 bases at V and 7 bases at J, leaving 10 bases unmatched. This CDR3 is CASSVAGVAGGQNEQFF. In DNA, the CDR3 is TGTGCCAGCAGCGTAGCCGGAGTAGCGGGGGGCCAGAATGAGCAGTTCTTC.

V usage is TRBV5-1 and J usage is TRBJ2-5, with 12 nucleotides matching TRBD2. Germline values: CDR1 SGHRS, CDR2 YFSETQ. V lost 0 bases, J lost 4 bases, and 7 bases stayed unmatched. This CDR3 contains 17 residues. CDR3 sequence (DNA): TGCGCCAGCAGCTTGGGCCTAGCGGGGGGGCCCGGAGAGACCCAGTACTTC. Translation gives CASSLGLAGGPGETQYF. Combining the CDR3 with reference TRBV5-1 and TRBJ2-5 gives the whole variable domain KAGVTQTPRYLIKTRGQQVTLSCSPISGHRSVSWYQQTPGQGLQFLFEYFSETQRNKGNFPGRFSGRQFSNSRSEMNVSTLELGDSALYLCASSLGLAGGPGETQYFGPGTRLLVL.

V gene TRBV5-1 combines with J gene TRBJ2-3, with 10 bases identical to TRBD2. The V segment lost 4 bases and the J segment 0 bases; nucleotides outside the gene matches: 5. The V gene's germline CDR1 is SGHRS and CDR2 YFSETQ. The CDR3 consists of 16 residues. CDR3 DNA sequence: TGCGCCAGCAGCGCAAAAGCGGGGGGGAGCACAGATACGCAGTATTTT. Its protein is CASSAKAGGSTDTQYF.

The J gene is TRBJ2-7, the V gene TRBV18, with D possibly being TRBD1 (6 bases). Trimming left V 3 bases short and J 5 bases short, with 11 bases between. The germline V gene has CDR1 KGHSH and CDR2 LQKENI. This CDR3 spans 13 amino acids. The CDR3 DNA is TGTGCCAGCTCACCTTCCCAGGGGAACGAGCAGTACTTC. It is translated as CASSPSQGNEQYF. Using reference TRBV18 and TRBJ2-7 for the parts outside the CDR3, the full variable domain is NAGVMQNPRHLVRRRGQEARLRCSPMKGHSHVYWYRQLPEEGLKFMVYLQKENIIDESGMPKERFSAEFPKEGPSILRIQQVVRGDSAAYFCASSPSQGNEQYFGPGTRLTVT.

The chain links TRBV5-4 to TRBJ1-2; 8 bases map to TRBD1. This CDR3 comprises 13 residues. The V gene end was trimmed by 3 bases and the J gene end by 3 bases; junction bases not matched to a gene: 1. Germline CDR1 and CDR2: SGHNT and YYREEE (reference sequence). CDR3 sequence: CASSSDRDYGYTF. In DNA, the CDR3 is TGTGCCAGCAGCTCGGACAGGGACTATGGCTACACCTTC.

V is TRBV6-5 and J is TRBJ2-7, with a possible D match to TRBD1 (6 bases). This CDR3 spans 14 amino acids. Germline V gene sequence: CDR1 MNHEY, CDR2 SVGAGI. V lost 5 bases and J lost 4, with 15 bases in between. The CDR3 spells CASSRGQTGYEQYF. CDR3 DNA sequence: TGTGCCAGCAGTCGGGGACAAACGGGTTACGAGCAGTACTTC.

The chain combines TRBV4-3 with TRBJ1-2; no reliable D call. Trimming took 1 base from V and 6 from J, leaving 12 bases between them. The germline CDR1 and CDR2 sequences are LGHNA and YSLEER. This CDR3 spans 14 amino acids. The CDR3 nucleotides read TGCGCCAGCAGCCAAGTTGCCCCAGGCGATGGCTACACCTTC. This sequence encodes CASSQVAPGDGYTF.

The chain's CDR3 is CASSIGRQGKGSNQPQHF. The CDR3 nucleotides are TGTGCCAGTAGTATAGGTAGACAGGGTAAGGGGAGCAATCAGCCCCAGCATTTT. This rearrangement joins TRBV19 to TRBJ1-5, with TRBD1 matching over 7 bases. Germline assignment: CDR1 LNHDA and CDR2 SQIVND (reference sequence). Trimming took 1 base from V and 1 from J; bases not matched to a gene: 10. The CDR3 contains 18 residues.

The chain carries TRBV19 and TRBJ1-5, with TRBD1 as a possible D gene (5 bases). CDR3 size: 14 residues. V lost 5 bases and J lost 3, with 11 bases in between. Per germline, CDR1 LNHDA and CDR2 SQIVND (reference sequence). As DNA, the CDR3 is TGTGCCAGTAGTCCGGGGGACGCCAATCAGCCCCAGCATTTT. Translation gives CASSPGDANQPQHF.

The V gene is TRBV7-2, the J gene TRBJ1-5, with TRBD1 identical over 9 bases. The CDR3 is 15 residues long. Trimming took 5 bases from V and 4 from J; bases not matched to a gene: 6. Per the germline V gene, CDR1 is SGHTA and CDR2 is FQGNSA. CDR3: CASSDSGTGNQPQHF. The CDR3 DNA follows: TGTGCCAGCAGCGATTCCGGGACAGGGAATCAGCCCCAGCATTTT.

The chain has TRBV5-4 and TRBJ1-6; D may be TRBD1 (6 bases). The germline V and J ends were trimmed by 0 bases and 7 bases, with 11 bases remaining between them. The CDR3 sequence is 15 residues long. The V gene's germline CDR1 is SGHNT and CDR2 YYREEE (reference sequence). The CDR3 DNA sequence: TGTGCCAGCAGCTTGGCGCGGGGGCGGAATTCACCCCTCCACTTT. Protein sequence: CASSLARGRNSPLHF.

The chain employs TRBV27 and TRBJ1-3, with D hard to call. The CDR3 is made up of 18 amino acids. The germline gives CDR1 MNHEY, CDR2 SMNVEV (reference sequence). V was cut by 6 bases and J by 1 base, with 22 bases left in between. Here the CDR3 DNA reads TGTGCCAGCAGACCTTTATCCGGGGAGGAGCTTTCTGGAAACACCATATATTTT. Translated, it gives CASRPLSGEELSGNTIYF.

This chain joins TRBV18 and TRBJ2-7, with a possible D match to TRBD2 (5 bases). This CDR3 has 13 amino acids. Germline V lookup: CDR1 KGHSH, CDR2 LQKENI. V lost 5 bases, J lost 6 bases, and 14 bases lay in between. In DNA form, the CDR3 reads TGTGCCAGCTCAGACGACAACGGAGGCGAGCAGTACTTC. Translation gives CASSDDNGGEQYF.

J is TRBJ1-2 and V is TRBV12-5; unclear D gene. This CDR3 comprises 12 residues. CDR1 is LGHNT and CDR2 is FRNRAP in the germline V gene. Deletions cut 2 bases from V and 4 bases from J, with 5 bases between. CDR3 in amino acids: CASGLPLYGYTF. The CDR3, as DNA: TGTGCTAGTGGTTTGCCCCTCTATGGCTACACCTTC.

The V gene is TRBV29-1, the J gene TRBJ2-3, with D possibly matching TRBD1 (6 bases). Trimming shortened V by 3 bases and J by 0 bases, and 13 bases separated the two germline ends. Germline V gene sequence: CDR1 SQVTM, CDR2 ANQGSEA. There are 15 residues in the CDR3. In DNA, the CDR3 is TGCAGCGTTGAGGGGGCAGCGGCTAGCACAGATACGCAGTATTTT. Its protein product is CSVEGAAASTDTQYF.